This TCR beta chain was identified in a study of chemoradiotherapy in HPV16-positive cancers. Here immunoSEQ multiplex PCR was the method, and the copy in TCRdb shows in-frame clones only, minus some. Here the sample spans 6,200 or so clones, roughly 80% being singletons. Study-level findings and limits: Candidate HPV-specific clones and E7-related TCR motifs grew in tumor during treatment. Functional assays defining HPV-specific T cells used only a couple of HPV16-positive patients.

The CDR3 length is 14 residues. V shed 5 bases, J shed 6 bases, and the junction held 9 bases outside the gene matches. Germline V gene lookup returns CDR1 SGHRS and CDR2 YFSETQ. A remark on this clone: The antigen is unknown.

Repertoires were sampled repeatedly during chemoradiotherapy. The sequence derives from a human donor with HPV-associated anogenital cancer. This sequence joins TRBV5-1 and TRBJ1-2; 8 bases align to TRBD1. The material was tumor tissue, obtained from a patient who underwent chemoradiotherapy. CDR3 region: CASRIDRGFDGYTF. The CDR3 nucleotides read TGCGCCAGCAGAATTGACAGGGGATTCGATGGCTACACCTTC.